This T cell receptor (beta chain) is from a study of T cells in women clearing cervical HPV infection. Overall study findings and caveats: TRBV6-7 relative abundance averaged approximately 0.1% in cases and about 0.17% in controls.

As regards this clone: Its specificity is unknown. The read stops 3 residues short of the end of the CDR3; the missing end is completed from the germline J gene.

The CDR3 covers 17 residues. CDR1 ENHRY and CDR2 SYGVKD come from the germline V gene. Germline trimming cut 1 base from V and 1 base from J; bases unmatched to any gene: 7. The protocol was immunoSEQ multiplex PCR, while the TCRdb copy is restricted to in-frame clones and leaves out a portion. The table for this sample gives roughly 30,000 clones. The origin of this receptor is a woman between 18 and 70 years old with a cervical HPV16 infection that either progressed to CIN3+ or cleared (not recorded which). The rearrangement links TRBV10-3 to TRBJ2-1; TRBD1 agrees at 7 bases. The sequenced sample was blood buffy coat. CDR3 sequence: CAISELYRGSSYNEQFF. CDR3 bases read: TGTGCCATCAGTGAGTTATACAGGGGATCATCCTACAATGAG.